Each of the 11 T cell receptor beta chains below was sequenced from the same sample in a study of T cells in Graves' hyperthyroidism and ophthalmopathy. There were TCR beta CDR3 regions amplified from RNA transcripts. When the TCR CDR3 underwent first-round RT-PCR, the HTBI primer set was used. TCRdb recomputed calls from the multiplex PCR reads with MiXCR, one row per CDR3 protein. Altogether around 300,000 distinct CDR3 sequences are present, less than 30% being singletons, with the ten largest covering approximately 30%. The sequenced sample consisted of blood. The receptors originated from a man in his forties or fifties with Graves' hyperthyroidism that later progressed to Graves' ophthalmopathy.

At least ten counts were recorded for this clonotype. This sequence joins TRBV2 and TRBJ1-5, with D possibly TRBD1 on 6 matching bases. This CDR3 has 15 amino acids. V was cut by 1 base and J by 2 bases, with 9 bases left in between. In germline, CDR1 is SNHLY, CDR2 FYNNEI. The DNA for the CDR3 is TGTGCCAGCAGTGAAGATGCAGGGGGCAATCAGCCCCAGCATTTT. As protein: CASSEDAGGNQPQHF.

In this sample, this clonotype turned up a few times. The V and J genes are TRBV6-1 and TRBJ2-7; 8 bases fit TRBD1. The germline V gene has CDR1 MNHNS and CDR2 SASEGT. The CDR3 is 13 residues long. The J segment lost 6 bases and the V segment lost 8 bases, leaving 9 bases of the junction unmatched. As DNA, the CDR3 is TGTGCCAGCCTCGACAGGGGAGCTCCCGAGCAGTACTTC. It yields the protein CASLDRGAPEQYF.

The sample holds many counts of this clonotype. V gene TRBV4-1 combines with J gene TRBJ2-2; D call uncertain. This CDR3 contains 13 residues. V gave up 1 base and J gave up 10 bases, with 10 bases separating them. In germline, CDR1 is MGHRA, CDR2 YSYEKL. Here the CDR3 reads CASSQVQGPELFF. The CDR3 bases are TGCGCCAGCAGCCAAGTGCAAGGCCCGGAGCTGTTTTTT.

There are many counts of this clonotype. The chain uses TRBV9 and TRBJ1-1; 7 bases line up with TRBD1. Germline CDR1 is SGDLS and CDR2 is YYNGEE. The CDR3 loop spans 15 amino acids. Trimming cost V 4 bases and J 0 bases; bases outside gene matches: 6. The CDR3 DNA sequence: TGTGCCAGCAGCCCCCGGACAGGAATGAACACTGAAGCTTTCTTT. Protein sequence: CASSPRTGMNTEAFF.

In its sample, this clonotype was seen many times. The rearrangement uses TRBV28 and TRBJ2-7; D is unclear. Germline V gene data show CDR1 as MDHEN and CDR2 as SYDVKM. CDR3 length equals 11 residues. CDR3 protein: CAGGSTYEQYF. The CDR3 nucleotides are TGTGCTGGTGGGTCTACCTACGAGCAGTACTTC.

This chain connects TRBV6-1 to TRBJ2-3, with 10 bases matching TRBD1. CDR3 size: 14 residues. V lost 5 bases, J lost 4 bases, and 3 bases stayed unmatched. Germline values: CDR1 MNHNS, CDR2 SASEGT. This CDR3 is CASSQGQGADTQYF. CDR3 nucleotides: TGTGCCAGCAGTCAAGGACAGGGGGCAGATACGCAGTATTTT.

This chain joins TRBV6-1 and TRBJ2-5; D is possibly TRBD1 (5 bases). The CDR3 is 13 residues long. Germline V lookup: CDR1 MNHNS, CDR2 SASEGT. Trimming stripped 4 bases from V and 5 bases from J, with 11 bases between. The CDR3 region is CASSVSDIETQYF. DNA for the CDR3: TGTGCCAGCAGTGTTTCGGACATCGAGACCCAGTACTTC.

This clonotype has just a few counts. This rearrangement joins TRBV6-2 or TRBV6-3 to TRBJ2-7, with 13 bases fitting TRBD2. V was pared by 5 bases and J by 3 bases, with 10 bases of the junction left unmatched. The CDR3 is 17 amino acids. Germline V gene data show CDR1 as MNHEY and CDR2 as SVGEGT. CDR3 protein: CASSRGTSGVIIYEQYF. The CDR3 DNA follows: TGTGCCAGCAGTAGGGGGACTAGCGGGGTTATTATCTACGAGCAGTACTTC.

This sequence joins TRBV6-5 and TRBJ2-2; 8 bases map to TRBD1. V lost 0 bases, J lost 0 bases, and 0 bases stayed unmatched. The germline V gene encodes CDR1 MNHEY and CDR2 SVGAGI. The CDR3 covers 16 residues. The CDR3 protein is CASSYSTGANTGELFF. The CDR3 DNA follows: TGTGCCAGCAGTTACTCGACAGGGGCGAACACCGGGGAGCTGTTTTTT.

The sample holds many counts of this clonotype. DNA of the CDR3: TGTGCCAGCAGCTTAGGACTAGCGGGAATCGACGAGCAGTACTTC. Translating gives CASSLGLAGIDEQYF. This chain joins TRBV2 and TRBJ2-7, with 12 nucleotides matching TRBD2. The CDR3 consists of 15 residues. The germline V gene encodes CDR1 SNHLY and CDR2 FYNNEI. Trimming took 6 bases from V and 5 from J; bases not matched to a gene: 8.

The CDR3 reads CASSRGQGLGYTF. The CDR3 nucleotides are TGTGCCAGCAGCCGCGGACAGGGCCTTGGCTACACCTTC. This chain joins TRBV12-3 or TRBV12-4 and TRBJ1-2; 8 nucleotides match TRBD1. With 6 bases clipped from V and 7 bases from J, the junction kept 7 bases outside the gene matches. This CDR3 has 13 amino acids.